The 23 T cell receptor beta chains below were found in one sample sequenced in a study of cytomegalovirus exposure and HLA in healthy donors. This PCR relied on a set of 60 Vbeta primers and 13 Jbeta primers. Here immunoSEQ multiplex PCR was the method, and the copy in TCRdb shows in-frame clones only, minus some. The table lists about 160,000 clones, approximately 80% of them singletons. Material: PBMCs. These receptors all stem from a male donor in good health and CMV-seropositive.

The J gene is TRBJ1-3, the V gene TRBV6-6; 9 bases map to TRBD1. Germline V gene sequence: CDR1 MNHNY, CDR2 SVGAGI (reference sequence). J lost 0 bases, V lost 5 bases, and 5 bases had no gene match. The CDR3 extends over 16 amino acids. The CDR3 DNA sequence: TGTGCCAGCAGTACGGGGACAGGGCACTCTGGAAACACCATATATTTT. Translation gives CASSTGTGHSGNTIYF.

CDR3 sequence reads: CASSPRTGLLNTEAFF. The CDR3 bases are TGCGCCAGCAGCCCCCGGACGGGACTGTTGAACACTGAAGCTTTCTTT. The V call is TRBV5-1, the J call TRBJ1-1; D possibly corresponds to TRBD1 (5 bases). The CDR3 spans 16 residues. V dropped 4 bases and J dropped 0 bases, with 16 bases sitting between them. Germline V gene lookup returns CDR1 SGHRS and CDR2 YFSETQ.

The CDR3 DNA is TGTGCCAGCAGCGAAAGCGGGAGCCGACAAGAGACCCAGTACTTC. The encoded protein is CASSESGSRQETQYF. V is TRBV9 and J is TRBJ2-5; 8 bases match TRBD2. With 3 bases clipped from V and 2 bases from J, the junction kept 6 bases outside the gene matches. Germline values: CDR1 SGDLS, CDR2 YYNGEE. This CDR3 contains 15 residues.

Of note for this clone: The junction differs from germline at one of its ends, possibly a read error. The chain recombines TRBV11-3 with TRBJ2-7; D gene ambiguous. The CDR3 is 11 amino acids. Germline assignment: CDR1 SGHNT and CDR2 YENEEA. Here the CDR3 reads CASSLDGRLFF. For the CDR3, the DNA is TGTGCCAGCAGCTTAGATGGGCGCCTCTTTTTC.

The chain has TRBV5-1 and TRBJ2-5, with 10 bases that match TRBD2. Looked up from germline, CDR1 is SGHRS and CDR2 is YFSETQ. The CDR3 extends over 16 amino acids. J was trimmed by 3 bases and V by 4 bases; bases with no gene match: 9. The CDR3 reads CASSPLGLAGEETQYF. The CDR3 nucleotides read TGCGCCAGCAGCCCCCTGGGGCTAGCGGGAGAAGAGACCCAGTACTTC.

The chain employs TRBV29-1 and TRBJ2-7, with TRBD2 matching 7 bases. The CDR3 length is 12 residues. Germline CDR1 is SQVTM and CDR2 is ANQGSEA. The V and J ends lost 4 bases and 6 bases, in that order; junction bases with no gene match: 6. The CDR3 coding sequence is TGCAGCGTTGTGGGAGGGAGAGGCGAGCAGTACTTC. Its translation: CSVVGGRGEQYF.

The V gene is TRBV28, the J gene TRBJ2-5; D unclear. The better agreement between TRBJ2-7 and the DNA end casts doubt on the J call. There are 12 residues in the CDR3. Germline values: CDR1 MDHEN, CDR2 SYDVKM. The DNA for the CDR3 is TGTGCCAGCAGTTTGTTAGAGTACGAGCAGTACTTC. This sequence encodes CASSLLEYEQYF.

CDR3 bases: TGTGCCAGCAGGGAAAGGGGAAACATTCAGCCCCAGCATTTT. This translates into CASRERGNIQPQHF. The V call is TRBV27, the J call TRBJ1-5, with D possibly matching TRBD1 (5 bases). The germline V and J ends were trimmed by 6 bases and 6 bases, with 15 bases remaining between them. The germline gives CDR1 MNHEY, CDR2 SMNVEV (reference sequence). CDR3 length equals 14 residues.

The chain carries TRBV6-6 and TRBJ2-7, with 7 bases that match TRBD1. The CDR3 contains 13 residues. V gave up 6 bases and J gave up 0 bases; unmatched junction bases: 2. CDR1 and CDR2 (germline): MNHNY, SVGAGI (reference sequence). The CDR3 is CASRGDSSYEQYF. The DNA of the CDR3 is TGTGCCAGCAGGGGGGACAGCTCCTACGAGCAGTACTTC.

J is TRBJ2-3 and V is TRBV5-6; D is unresolved. Germline V CDR1 and CDR2: SGHDT, YYEEEE. Trimming left V 5 bases short and J 0 bases short, with 4 bases between. CDR3 length: 12 amino acids. The CDR3 DNA follows: TGTGCCAGCAGGGAGAGCACAGATACGCAGTATTTT. Its translation: CASRESTDTQYF.

This chain uses TRBV6-1 with TRBJ1-5; possibly TRBD1 for D (6 bases). Germline assignment: CDR1 MNHNS and CDR2 SASEGT. This CDR3 region has 17 residues. Trimming took 4 bases from V and 5 from J, leaving 21 bases between them. The CDR3 DNA sequence: TGTGCCAGCAGTGGCCCGACAGGTGGGATGGGTTATCAGCCCCAGCATTTT. The encoded protein is CASSGPTGGMGYQPQHF.

The chain is built from TRBV30 and TRBJ1-5; D may be TRBD1 (5 bases). The CDR3 covers 13 residues. CDR1 and CDR2 from the germline V gene are GTSNPN and SVGIG (reference sequence). With 1 base removed from V and 5 bases from J, the gap between germline ends came to 9 bases. The CDR3 DNA is TGTGCCTGGAGTGGCGGGGGGGATCAGCCCCAGCATTTT. As protein: CAWSGGGDQPQHF.

The genes are TRBV19 and TRBJ1-1, with D possibly being TRBD1 (5 bases). Between the trimmed V and J ends, which lost 6 bases and 4 bases, there was a span of 9 bases. This CDR3 contains 12 residues. Germline CDR1 is LNHDA and CDR2 is SQIVND (reference sequence). Here the CDR3 DNA reads TGTGCCAGTAGCCCAGGGCGCACTGAAGCTTTCTTT. This gives the protein CASSPGRTEAFF. The complete variable domain, with remaining parts taken from reference TRBV19 and TRBJ1-1, reads DGGITQSPKYLFRKEGQNVTLSCEQNLNHDAMYWYRQDPGQGLRLIYYSQIVNDFQKGDIAEGYSVSREKKESFPLTVTSAQKNPTAFYLCASSPGRTEAFFGQGTRLTVV.

This chain's CDR3 is CASSAPGLAGGPVHTQYF. CDR3 nucleotides: TGTGCCAGTAGTGCGCCGGGACTAGCGGGAGGGCCAGTTCATACGCAGTATTTT. The V gene is TRBV19, the J gene TRBJ2-3; 16 bases are a match to TRBD2. The J segment lost 7 bases and the V segment lost 5 bases, leaving 12 bases of the junction unmatched. Per germline, CDR1 LNHDA and CDR2 SQIVND (reference sequence). This CDR3 region has 18 residues.

The J gene is TRBJ2-1, the V gene TRBV5-1; TRBD2 matches at 10 bases. Per germline, CDR1 SGHRS and CDR2 YFSETQ. The CDR3 totals 16 residues. J lost 5 bases, V lost 1 base, and 6 bases had no gene match. The CDR3 loop is CASSLPRLAGNNEQFF. DNA of the CDR3: TGCGCCAGCAGCTTGCCCCGACTAGCGGGTAACAATGAGCAGTTCTTC. The variable domain in full, completed from reference TRBV5-1 and TRBJ2-1, reads KAGVTQTPRYLIKTRGQQVTLSCSPISGHRSVSWYQQTPGQGLQFLFEYFSETQRNKGNFPGRFSGRQFSNSRSEMNVSTLELGDSALYLCASSLPRLAGNNEQFFGPGTRLTVL.

The rearrangement links TRBV5-1 to TRBJ1-1; 8 bases align to TRBD1. The CDR3 spans 16 residues. V lost 7 bases to trimming and J lost 4 bases; unmatched junction nucleotides: 15. Germline-derived CDR1 and CDR2 are SGHRS and YFSETQ. CDR3 bases: TGCGCCAGCCAGACCCAGGGGGCGGTGGTTGGCACTGAAGCTTTCTTT. Its translation is CASQTQGAVVGTEAFF.

The table lists this clone with a count of one. Other DNA sequences in the sample encode the same CDR3. The rearrangement uses TRBV6-1 and TRBJ2-7; D gene ambiguous. Germline V gene sequence: CDR1 MNHNS, CDR2 SASEGT. The V end lost 0 bases, the J end lost 7 bases, and 16 bases lay between the germline ends. This CDR3 spans 15 amino acids. CDR3 nucleotide sequence: TGTGCCAGCAGTGAAGCCCACCGGTCGATCTATGAGCAGTACTTC. This sequence encodes CASSEAHRSIYEQYF.

The chain joins TRBV6-1 to TRBJ1-2; 8 bases agree with TRBD1. CDR3 length: 15 residues. J gave up 2 bases and V 4 bases, and 6 bases lay outside the gene matches. Germline V gene data show CDR1 as MNHNS and CDR2 as SASEGT. CDR3: CASSGATGGNYGYTF. The CDR3 nucleotides are TGTGCCAGCAGTGGAGCCACAGGGGGGAACTATGGCTACACCTTC.

V usage is TRBV29-1 and J usage is TRBJ2-1; the D is unclear. Germline V gene data show CDR1 as SQVTM and CDR2 as ANQGSEA. This CDR3 has 11 residues. The V end lost 4 bases, the J end lost 6 bases, and 7 bases lay between the germline ends. The CDR3 reads CSVGILNEQFF. The CDR3 nucleotides are TGCAGCGTTGGTATCCTCAATGAGCAGTTCTTC.

This chain joins TRBV27 and TRBJ2-7, with 10 bases matching TRBD1. Trimming cost V 5 bases and J 2 bases; bases outside gene matches: 3. The CDR3 runs 14 residues. Germline V gene sequence: CDR1 MNHEY, CDR2 SMNVEV (reference sequence). The CDR3: CASSHGQGAYEQYF. The CDR3, as DNA: TGTGCCAGCAGTCACGGACAGGGGGCCTACGAGCAGTACTTC.

The chain uses TRBV6-5 and TRBJ2-3; tentatively, D is TRBD2 (6 bases). Trimming stripped 5 bases from V and 2 bases from J, with 11 bases between. The CDR3 is 14 amino acids. Germline CDR1 and CDR2: MNHEY and SVGAGI. Written as DNA, the CDR3 is TGTGCCAGCAGTCGGGAGTTTTCCACAGATACGCAGTATTTT. Translated: CASSREFSTDTQYF.

The chain is built from TRBV2 and TRBJ2-5; 7 nucleotides match TRBD2. The CDR3 totals 14 residues. Germline values: CDR1 SNHLY, CDR2 FYNNEI. Trimming removed 7 bases from V and 0 bases from J; junction bases left unmatched: 5. CDR3 residues: CASTYLADQETQYF. The CDR3 DNA reads TGTGCCAGCACCTACCTAGCGGACCAAGAGACCCAGTACTTC.

The J gene is TRBJ2-7, the V gene TRBV5-1; TRBD1 is a possible D gene (5 bases). The V gene's germline CDR1 is SGHRS and CDR2 YFSETQ. The V end was cut by 0 bases, the J end by 3 bases, with 7 bases between. CDR3 size: 13 residues. As DNA, the CDR3 is TGCGCCAGCAGCTTGGGGGGCTACTACGAGCAGTACTTC. Translated: CASSLGGYYEQYF.